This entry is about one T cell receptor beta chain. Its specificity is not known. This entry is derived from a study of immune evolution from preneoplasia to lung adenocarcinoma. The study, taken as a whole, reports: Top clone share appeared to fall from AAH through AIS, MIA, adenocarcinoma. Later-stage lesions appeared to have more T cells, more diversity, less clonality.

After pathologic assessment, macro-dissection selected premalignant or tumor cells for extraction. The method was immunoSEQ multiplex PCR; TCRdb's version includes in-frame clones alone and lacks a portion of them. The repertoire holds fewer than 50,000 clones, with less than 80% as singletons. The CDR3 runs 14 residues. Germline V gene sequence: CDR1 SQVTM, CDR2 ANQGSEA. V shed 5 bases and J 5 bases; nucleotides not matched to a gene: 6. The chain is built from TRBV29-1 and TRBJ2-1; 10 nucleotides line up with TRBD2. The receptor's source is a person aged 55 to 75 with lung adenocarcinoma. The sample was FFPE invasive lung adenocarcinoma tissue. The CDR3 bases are TGCAGCGTTAGGGGGACTAGCGAACACAATGAGCAGTTCTTC. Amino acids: CSVRGTSEHNEQFF.